These 10 T cell receptor beta chains came from one sample sequenced in a study of long-term antiretroviral therapy in people with HIV. Assay version v3.0 of immunoSEQ was used, and it was run at survey level. Method: immunoSEQ multiplex PCR; TCRdb's copy keeps in-frame clones and lacks some. Counted here are 34,000 or so clones, 70% to 90% occurring once; the ten biggest clones make up more than 4.5%. Source: unsorted PBMCs, taken approximately 2.7 years before starting antiretroviral therapy. These TCRs come from a woman in her 30s with HIV.

The chain has TRBV21-1 and TRBJ1-2; TRBD1 is the table's D call, not checked against the DNA. TRBV21-1 is tagged as a pseudogene. The CDR3 is 19 residues long. CDR3 sequence reads: CASSRNRRTGCTPNYGYTF. CDR3 sequence (DNA): TGTGCCAGCAGCAGAAACCGCCGGACAGGGTGTACCCCTAACTATGGCTACACCTTC.

The rearrangement joins TRBV7-9 to TRBJ1-4; TRBD1 is a possible D gene (5 bases). V lost 4 bases to trimming and J lost 0 bases, with 9 bases between them. CDR3 length equals 15 residues. Looked up from germline, CDR1 is SEHNR and CDR2 is FQNEAQ (reference sequence). CDR3 amino acids: CASSSTDTTNEKLFF. The CDR3 bases are TGTGCCAGCAGCTCGACAGATACAACTAATGAAAAACTGTTTTTT.

CDR3 amino acids: CASSQVASRVNSGANVLTF. In DNA form, the CDR3 reads TGTGCCAGCAGCCAAGTGGCATCCCGAGTTAACTCTGGGGCCAACGTCCTGACTTTC. The chain employs TRBV4-2 and TRBJ2-6; D is unresolved. The CDR3 loop spans 19 amino acids. V gave up 1 base and J gave up 0 bases, with 16 bases separating them. The germline V gene has CDR1 LGHNA and CDR2 YNFKEQ.

This clone was picked up one time. V gene TRBV25-1 combines with J gene TRBJ2-2; D uncertain. The V gene's germline CDR1 is MGHDK and CDR2 SYGVNS. This CDR3 region has 14 residues. The V gene lost 0 bases and the J gene lost 0 bases, with 2 bases spanning the gap. CDR3 in amino acids: CASSEYTNTGELFF. The CDR3 DNA reads as TGTGCCAGCAGTGAATACACGAACACCGGGGAGCTGTTTTTT. Full variable domain (remainder filled in from reference TRBV25-1 and TRBJ2-2): EADIYQTPRYLVIGTGKKITLECSQTMGHDKMYWYQQDPGMELHLIHYSYGVNSTEKGDLSSESTVSRIRTEHFPLTLESARPSHTSQYLCASSEYTNTGELFFGEGSRLTVL.

This chain links TRBV5-1 with TRBJ2-7; maybe TRBD2 (5 bases). Per the germline V gene, CDR1 is SGHRS and CDR2 is YFSETQ. The length of the CDR3 is 14 residues. V lost 4 bases to trimming and J lost 5 bases, with 16 bases between them. CDR3 region: CASSLVGGSHEQYV. The DNA of the CDR3 is TGCGCCAGCAGCCTCGTCGGCGGGTCCCACGAGCAGTACGTC.

The V call is TRBV4-2, the J call TRBJ2-7, with TRBD1 matching over 9 bases. The germline gives CDR1 LGHNA, CDR2 YNFKEQ. The V segment lost 1 base and the J segment 5 bases; nucleotides outside the gene matches: 3. This CDR3 region has 14 residues. The CDR3 protein is CASSQGQGVDEQYF. The CDR3 DNA reads as TGTGCCAGCAGCCAAGGACAGGGGGTGGACGAGCAGTACTTC.

This chain's CDR3 is CASSPRGVNTEAFF. The CDR3 coding sequence is TGTGCCAGCAGCCCTCGGGGGGTGAACACTGAAGCTTTCTTT. The V call is TRBV9, the J call TRBJ1-1, with D possibly matching TRBD1 (5 bases). CDR1 is SGDLS, CDR2 YYNGEE, per germline. The length of the CDR3 is 14 residues. The ends were cut back, 4 bases at V and 0 bases at J, with 10 bases in the middle.

The rearrangement uses TRBV5-1 and TRBJ1-3, with 8 bases identical to TRBD1. V gave up 7 bases and J gave up 2 bases; unmatched junction bases: 8. Germline CDR1 SGHRS, CDR2 YFSETQ. The CDR3 is 15 amino acids. The CDR3, as DNA: TGCGCCAGCGGCCCAACAGGGGGAACTGGAAACACCATATATTTT. It is translated as CASGPTGGTGNTIYF.

The chain employs TRBV9 and TRBJ2-1; 10 nucleotides agree with TRBD2. Losses at the gene ends were 0 bases for V and 7 bases for J; bases not matched to a gene: 13. The germline V gene has CDR1 SGDLS and CDR2 YYNGEE. The CDR3 is made up of 18 amino acids. For the CDR3, the DNA is TGTGCCAGCAGCGTAGCCCTCTTTAGCGGGGGGTCAGGAAATGAGCAGTTCTTC. Encoded protein: CASSVALFSGGSGNEQFF.

The chain joins TRBV6-6 to TRBJ2-5, with 8 nucleotides matching TRBD2. Germline trimming cut 8 bases from V and 9 bases from J; bases unmatched to any gene: 5. The germline gives CDR1 MNHNY, CDR2 SVGAGI (reference sequence). The length of the CDR3 is 11 residues. The CDR3 region has the DNA TGTGCCAGCCAGACTAGCGTGGCCCAGTACTTC. Its translation: CASQTSVAQYF.